Sequencing of this T cell receptor beta chain was carried out in a study of cytomegalovirus exposure and HLA in healthy donors. Whole-study context: The same platform was used for the roughly 120 validation repertoires as for the approximately 730 first-cohort repertoires, as reported in a later analysis. Study-wide findings and caveats: A few chains linked to CMV were shown in vitro to be specific for CMV antigens.

In the case of this clone: No antigen is known for it.

Assay: immunoSEQ multiplex PCR; the TCRdb copy retains only in-frame clones and omits some. This table holds a few hundred thousand clones, around 90% found once. Between the trimmed V and J ends, which lost 1 base and 4 bases, there was a span of 13 bases. There are 15 residues in the CDR3. Germline V gene lookup returns CDR1 GTSNPN and CDR2 SVGIG (reference sequence). The sequencing sample was made of PBMCs. V usage is TRBV30 and J usage is TRBJ1-4; a weak D match, TRBD1 (6 bases). This TCR was recovered from a woman aged 18-29 years in good health and CMV-seronegative. The DNA for the CDR3 is TGTGCCTGGAGTGCCGGACAGAGCGGTAATGAAAAACTGTTTTTT. Residues: CAWSAGQSGNEKLFF.